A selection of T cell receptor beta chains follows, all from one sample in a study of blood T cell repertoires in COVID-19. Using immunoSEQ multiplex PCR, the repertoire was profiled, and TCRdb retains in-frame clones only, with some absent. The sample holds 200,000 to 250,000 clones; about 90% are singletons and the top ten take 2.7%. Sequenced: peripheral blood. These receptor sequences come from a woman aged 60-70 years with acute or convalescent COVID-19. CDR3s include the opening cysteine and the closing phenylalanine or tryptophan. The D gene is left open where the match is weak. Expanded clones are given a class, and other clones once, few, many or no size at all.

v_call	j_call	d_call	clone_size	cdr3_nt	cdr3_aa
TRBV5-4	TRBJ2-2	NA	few	TGTGCCAGCAGCTTGGGGGAGGAAAACGGGGAGCTGTTTTTT	CASSLGEENGELFF
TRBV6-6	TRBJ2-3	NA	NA	TGTGCCAGCAGTTACAGGGGAGATACGCAGTATTTT	CASSYRGDTQYF
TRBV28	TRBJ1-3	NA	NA	TGTGCCAGCAGTTTTCGGACAGCCTCTGGAAACACCATATATTTT	CASSFRTASGNTIYF
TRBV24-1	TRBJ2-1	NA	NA	TGTGCCACCAGTTCCGGACAGTTCTTTGATGAGCAGTTCTTC	CATSSGQFFDEQFF
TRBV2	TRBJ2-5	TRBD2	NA	TGTGCCAGCACCCCCCTAGCGGGGCCTCAAGAGACCCAGTACTTC	CASTPLAGPQETQYF
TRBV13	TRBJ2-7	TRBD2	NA	TGTGCCAGCAGCTTAGGGGCGGGAGGTCCCTACGAGCAGTACTTC	CASSLGAGGPYEQYF
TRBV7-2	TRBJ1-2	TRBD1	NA	TGTGCCAGCAGCACCTACCTGGGACAGGGGGCGGATGGCTACACCTTC	CASSTYLGQGADGYTF
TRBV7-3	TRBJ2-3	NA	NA	TGTGCCAGCAGCTTAACCGGGGGCACAGATACGCAGTATTTT	CASSLTGGTDTQYF
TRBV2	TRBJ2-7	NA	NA	TGTGCCAGTACCGAAACAGGTAGCTCCTACGAGCAGTACTTC	CASTETGSSYEQYF
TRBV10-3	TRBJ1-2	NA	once	TGTGCCATACTTCTTCGGGACACTCCCAGTGGAGACTATGGCTACACCTTC	CAILLRDTPSGDYGYTF
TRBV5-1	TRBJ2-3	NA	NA	TGCGCCAGCAGATCTCCGGGACTCCAAACGCAGTATTTT	CASRSPGLQTQYF
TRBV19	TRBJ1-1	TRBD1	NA	TGTGCCAGTAGTATCAGGGGGCGGAAGGGAGAGTGGTGGAACACTGAAGCTTTCTTT	CASSIRGRKGEWWNTEAFF
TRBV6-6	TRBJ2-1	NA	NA	TGTGCCAGCAGTTACGGGGGGAGTATGAATGAGCAGTTCTTC	CASSYGGSMNEQFF
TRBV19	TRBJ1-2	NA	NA	TGTGCCAGTAGTATTTGGGGGCGTATCTATGGCTACACCTTC	CASSIWGRIYGYTF
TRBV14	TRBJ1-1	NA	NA	TGTGCCAGCAGCCGACCACGGGCGGGGAACACTGAAGCTTTCTTT	CASSRPRAGNTEAFF
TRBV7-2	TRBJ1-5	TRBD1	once	TGTGCCAGCAGCCTCGACAGGGGGGTAAATCAGCCCCAGCATTTT	CASSLDRGVNQPQHF
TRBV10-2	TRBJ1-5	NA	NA	TGCGCCAGCAGTGAGGGGCCAGCTAATCAGCCCCAGCATTTT	CASSEGPANQPQHF
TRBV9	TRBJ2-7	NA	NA	TGTGCCAGCAGCGTAGGGGCGGGTGCCTACGAGCAGTACTTC	CASSVGAGAYEQYF
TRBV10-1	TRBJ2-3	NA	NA	TGCGCCAGCAGTGCGGCGGGGGCAGGCACAGATACGCAGTATTTT	CASSAAGAGTDTQYF
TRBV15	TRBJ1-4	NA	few	TGTGCCACCAGCAGAGACTCGGGTGATGAAAAACTGTTTTTT	CATSRDSGDEKLFF
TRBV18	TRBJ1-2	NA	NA	TGTGCCAGCTCTCCGGACAGTACCTATGGCTACACCTTC	CASSPDSTYGYTF
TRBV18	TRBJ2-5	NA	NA	TGTGCCAGCTCAGTAGGGGATGGAGAGACCCAGTACTTC	CASSVGDGETQYF
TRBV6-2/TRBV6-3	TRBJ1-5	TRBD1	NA	TGTGCCAGCAGTTCACCTCGGCGTGGGACAGGGTCAAAGGGAGGCAATCAGCCCCAGCATTTT	CASSSPRRGTGSKGGNQPQHF
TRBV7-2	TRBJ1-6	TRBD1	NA	TGTGCCAGCAGCTTACAGGGGGCGGGTTCACCCCTCCACTTT	CASSLQGAGSPLHF
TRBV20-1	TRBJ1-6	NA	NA	TGCAGTGCTAGTCGGAACCAACAGATCTATAATTCACCCCTCCACTTT	CSASRNQQIYNSPLHF
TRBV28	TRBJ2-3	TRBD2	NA	TGTGCCAGCAGAACGGCGGGTGCTAGCGGGGGGAGAGGCACAGATACGCAGTATTTT	CASRTAGASGGRGTDTQYF
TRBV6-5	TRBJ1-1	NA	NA	TGTGCCAGCAGATACGACCCAGGGAACACTGAAGCTTTCTTT	CASRYDPGNTEAFF
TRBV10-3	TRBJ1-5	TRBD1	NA	TGTGCCATCAGTGAAAGGGGGACAGCTCAGCCCCAGCATTTT	CAISERGTAQPQHF
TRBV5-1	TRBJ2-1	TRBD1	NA	TGCGCCAGCAGCTTGTCCGGCAGGGGGCCCTACAATGAGCAGTTCTTC	CASSLSGRGPYNEQFF
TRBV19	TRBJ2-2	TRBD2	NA	TGTGCCAGTACCCTGGGTAGCGGGGCCACCGGGGAGCTGTTTTTT	CASTLGSGATGELFF
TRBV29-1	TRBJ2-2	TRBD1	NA	TGCAGCGTTATTACAGGGGTATCGAACACCGGGGAGCTGTTTTTT	CSVITGVSNTGELFF
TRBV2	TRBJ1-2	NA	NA	TGTGCCAGCAGTGAACGGGGAGACCCATTCGGCGGCTACACCTTC	CASSERGDPFGGYTF
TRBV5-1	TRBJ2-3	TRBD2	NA	TGCGCCAGCAGCTTGGACACTAGCGGGATAACAGATACGCAGTATTTT	CASSLDTSGITDTQYF
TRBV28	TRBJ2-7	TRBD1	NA	TGTGCCATATACGGGACAGGGGGTCCCTACGAGCAGTACTTC	CAIYGTGGPYEQYF
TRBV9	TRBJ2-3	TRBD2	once	TGTGCCAGCAGACGAAGAGCGGGAGAAGCGGATACGCAGTATTTT	CASRRRAGEADTQYF
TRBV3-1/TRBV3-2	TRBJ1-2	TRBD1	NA	TGTGCCAGCAGCCAAGGGACAGGGTATGGCTACACCTTC	CASSQGTGYGYTF
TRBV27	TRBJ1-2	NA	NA	TGTGCCAGCAGTTTATCGGGTAGGGAGGGCGGTGGCTACACCTTC	CASSLSGREGGGYTF
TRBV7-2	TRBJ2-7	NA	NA	TGTGCCAGCAGCACAAGACAGGTCCCCTACGAGCAGTACTTC	CASSTRQVPYEQYF
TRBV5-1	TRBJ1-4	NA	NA	TGCGCCACCCGACAGAATATCGGGGAAAAACTGTTTTTT	CATRQNIGEKLFF
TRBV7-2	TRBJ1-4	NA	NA	TGTGCCAGCAGCTACCGACAGGTTGGCGATGTCGAAAAACTGTTTTTT	CASSYRQVGDVEKLFF
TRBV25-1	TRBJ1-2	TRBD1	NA	TGTGCCAGCAGTGAGGACAGGGGACCCAGGAACTATGGCTACACCTTC	CASSEDRGPRNYGYTF
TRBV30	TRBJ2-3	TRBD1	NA	TGTGCCGGAAAGGGGACAGCCGGGGCAGATACGCAGTATTTT	CAGKGTAGADTQYF
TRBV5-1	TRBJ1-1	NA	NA	TGCGCCAGCAGCTTAGGGGCCCAAGGGAACACTGAAGCTTTCTTT	CASSLGAQGNTEAFF
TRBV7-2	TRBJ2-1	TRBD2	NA	TGTGCCAGCAGCTTAGGGACTAGCTACAATGAGCAGTTCTTC	CASSLGTSYNEQFF
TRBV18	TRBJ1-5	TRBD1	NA	TGTGCCAGCTCACCCATTAGGACAGGGGGTAGCAATCAGCCCCAGCATTTT	CASSPIRTGGSNQPQHF
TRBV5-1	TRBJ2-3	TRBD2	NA	TGCGCCAGCAGCCCTGTCGGACTAGCGGGGGTGGAAGATACGCAGTATTTT	CASSPVGLAGVEDTQYF
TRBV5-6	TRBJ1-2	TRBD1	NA	TGTGCCAGCCGTGACAGGGCTGGCTACACCTTC	CASRDRAGYTF
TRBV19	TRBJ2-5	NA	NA	TGTGCCAGTAGTCCCGGGGGGCGGGGGACCCAGTACTTC	CASSPGGRGTQYF
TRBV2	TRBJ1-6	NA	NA	TGTGCCAGCAGCGGTCTCAGGACAAATTCACCCCTCCACTTT	CASSGLRTNSPLHF
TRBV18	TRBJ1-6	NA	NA	TGTGCCAGCTCACCCACCTCCATACAGGGAGACATACCCATCCGTTCACCCCTCCACTTT	CASSPTSIQGDIPIRSPLHF
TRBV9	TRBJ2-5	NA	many	TGTGCCAGCAGCGTAGCGAGGGAAGAGACCCAGTACTTC	CASSVAREETQYF
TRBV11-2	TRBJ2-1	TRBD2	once	TGTGCCAGCATATCGATCGGACTAGCGGGAGGGCGGGTATACAATGAGCAGTTCTTC	CASISIGLAGGRVYNEQFF
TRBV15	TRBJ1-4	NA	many	TGTGCCACCAGCAGAGATCAAGGCCGGAGGAAACTGTTTTTT	CATSRDQGRRKLFF
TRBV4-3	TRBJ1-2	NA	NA	TGCGCCAGCAGCCAAGCCTCGGGGTTAAGCGCCAACTATGGCTACACCTTC	CASSQASGLSANYGYTF
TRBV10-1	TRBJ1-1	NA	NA	TGCGCCAGTGGGGTACGGGGGGAAAGGCAATGGGACACTGAAGCTTTCTTT	CASGVRGERQWDTEAFF
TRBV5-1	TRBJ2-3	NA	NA	TGCGCCAGCAGCTTACTACCTTCAGGGATTGGAGATACGCAGTATTTT	CASSLLPSGIGDTQYF
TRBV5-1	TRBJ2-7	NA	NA	TGCGCCAGCAGCTTGTTAGCCTTGAGCTCCTACGAGCAGTACTTC	CASSLLALSSYEQYF
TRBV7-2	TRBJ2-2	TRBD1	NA	TGTGCCAGCAGCTTTTTCAGGGGGATCCCCACCGGGGAGCTGTTTTTT	CASSFFRGIPTGELFF
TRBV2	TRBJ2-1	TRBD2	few	TGTGCCAGCAGTGCACTAGCGGGAGGGGTCAATGAGCAGTTCTTC	CASSALAGGVNEQFF